One sample yielded the 11 T cell receptor beta chains listed below, sequenced in a study of T cells in Graves' hyperthyroidism and ophthalmopathy. Regions amplified from RNA transcripts were the TCR beta CDR3 regions. The HTBI primer set was used in a first-round RT-PCR of the TCR CDR3. TCRdb reanalysed the multiplex PCR reads using MiXCR and keeps one entry per CDR3 protein. The sample has 250,000 or so distinct CDR3 sequences, roughly 15% seen once; the top ten hold about 14%. What was sequenced was blood. Receptors originate from a woman between 40 and 55 years old with Graves' hyperthyroidism that later progressed to Graves' ophthalmopathy.

This clonotype was recorded many times. The rearrangement links TRBV6-5 to TRBJ1-1; a possible D gene is TRBD1 (5 bases). Per germline, CDR1 MNHEY and CDR2 SVGAGI. V was trimmed by 2 bases and J by 3 bases, leaving 13 bases between them. The CDR3 contains 15 residues. The CDR3, as DNA: TGTGCCAGCAGTTACAGTACGGCAGGGTACACTGAAGCTTTCTTT. It yields the protein CASSYSTAGYTEAFF.

This clonotype was detected a few times. This chain joins TRBV7-2 and TRBJ2-2; no definite D call. V was cut by 1 base and J by 5 bases, with 14 bases left in between. Per germline, CDR1 SGHTA and CDR2 FQGNSA. The CDR3 is made up of 16 amino acids. CDR3 in DNA: TGTGCCAGCAGCTTAGACAGCGTGGGTCTAACCGGGGAGCTGTTTTTT. Translated, it gives CASSLDSVGLTGELFF.

This clonotype was seen a handful of times. This rearrangement joins TRBV10-3 to TRBJ2-3; D is possibly TRBD2 (6 bases). In germline, CDR1 is ENHRY, CDR2 SYGVKD. The CDR3 runs to 16 residues. The V end lost 2 bases, the J end lost 7 bases, and 19 bases lay between the germline ends. CDR3 in amino acids: CAISEAPGETSYTQYF. The DNA of the CDR3 is TGTGCCATCAGTGAGGCTCCGGGAGAAACGTCTTATACGCAGTATTTT.

The chain employs TRBV5-1 and TRBJ2-6; 11 nucleotides agree with TRBD1. The CDR3 runs to 18 residues. Losses at the gene ends were 2 bases for V and 1 base for J; bases not matched to a gene: 5. CDR1 and CDR2 from the germline V gene are SGHRS and YFSETQ. This chain's CDR3 is CASSLPGQGVSGANVLTF. The CDR3 DNA is TGCGCCAGCAGCTTACCGGGACAGGGGGTATCTGGGGCCAACGTCCTGACTTTC.

This clonotype was counted at least ten times. The J gene is TRBJ1-1, the V gene TRBV29-1; no reliable D call. Germline values: CDR1 SQVTM, CDR2 ANQGSEA. The CDR3 totals 11 residues. V was clipped by 7 bases and J by 10 bases, with 16 bases between them. The CDR3 bases are TGCAGCGCCTTAGGACGTAATGGAGCTTTCTTT. Amino acid sequence: CSALGRNGAFF.

The table lists this clonotype with many counts. V usage is TRBV11-2 and J usage is TRBJ2-1; D tentatively reads TRBD1 or TRBD2 (5 bases each). Between the trimmed V and J ends, which lost 1 base and 10 bases, there was a span of 8 bases. Germline lookup yields CDR1 SGHAT and CDR2 FQNNGV. This CDR3 has 12 amino acids. CDR3 sequence: CASSLGGAEQFF. The CDR3 DNA follows: TGTGCCAGCAGCTTAGGAGGGGCGGAGCAGTTCTTC.

A few counts support this clonotype. The chain couples TRBV4-1 to TRBJ2-1, with 8 bases fitting TRBD2. The V and J ends lost 0 bases and 10 bases, in that order; junction bases with no gene match: 5. Germline CDR1 and CDR2: MGHRA and YSYEKL. CDR3 length: 14 residues. The CDR3 DNA reads as TGCGCCAGCAGCCAAGATCGGGAGGGGAGAGAGCAGTTCTTC. It specifies CASSQDREGREQFF.

The chain carries TRBV27 and TRBJ1-5; D may be TRBD1 (6 bases). The V end was cut by 0 bases, the J end by 7 bases, with 13 bases between. Per germline, CDR1 MNHEY and CDR2 SMNVEV (reference sequence). The CDR3 loop spans 15 amino acids. CDR3 loop: CASSLSSRGGQPQHF. CDR3 sequence (DNA): TGTGCCAGCAGTTTATCGAGTAGGGGGGGCCAGCCCCAGCATTTT.

About this clonotype: A much more abundant neighbour one base away suggests this may be a read error. The rearrangement links TRBV14 to TRBJ1-3, with D perhaps matching TRBD1 (5 bases). The germline CDR1 and CDR2 sequences are SGHDN and FVKESK. With 2 bases removed from V and 2 bases from J, the gap between germline ends came to 7 bases. The CDR3 is 14 amino acids. This CDR3 is CASSQPGTGNTIYF. For the CDR3, the DNA is TGTGCCAGCAGCCAACCAGGGACTGGAAACACCATATATTTT.

About this clonotype itself: The junction and the germline gene differ at one end; a read error may be behind it. V gene TRBV10-2 combines with J gene TRBJ2-7; D ambiguous. Germline V CDR1 and CDR2: WSHSY, SAAADI. The CDR3 extends over 15 amino acids. The CDR3 sequence: CSSSRKQTHSYEQYF. DNA of the CDR3: TGCTCCAGCAGCAGAAAACAGACTCACTCCTACGAGCAGTACTTC.

This clonotype has ten or more counts. V is TRBV7-9 and J is TRBJ1-1; D may be TRBD1 (6 bases). CDR1 is SEHNR and CDR2 is FQNEAQ in the germline V gene (reference sequence). V lost 3 bases and J lost 5, with 19 bases in between. The CDR3 has 16 amino acids. In DNA form, the CDR3 reads TGTGCCAGCAGCTTTGGGCAGGGGAGGGTACGGACTGAAGCTTTCTTT. Translated: CASSFGQGRVRTEAFF.